The sequence of this TCR beta chain was determined in a study of a mutant IDH1 vaccine in newly diagnosed glioma. Study context: Receipt of radiotherapy, temozolomide, or both preceded the study, and most received both.

Time point indicated: baseline, week 1 (first vaccination visit). Specified treatment: pre-vaccination baseline after standard-of-care therapy. The donors' diagnosis was new WHO grade 3 or 4 astrocytoma that was IDH1-mutant and ATRX-lost. This CDR3 spans 15 amino acids. With 4 bases removed from V and 4 bases from J, the gap between germline ends came to 17 bases. Germline CDR1 is SGHNT and CDR2 is YYREEE (reference sequence). TCRdb keeps only in-frame clones here, not all; method: immunoSEQ multiplex PCR. The profile shows roughly 32,000 clones, 80% to 85% of them singletons. This chain links TRBV5-4 with TRBJ1-1; D gene uncertain. The origin of this receptor is a man in his fifties with glioma. Some clones in this sample may be carry-over from other donors' samples. The material sequenced was peripheral blood mononuclear cells (PBMCs), taken from a glioma patient treated with radiotherapy, temozolomide or both. Here the CDR3 DNA reads TGTGCCAGCAGCCCAACACCCATGCGGGGCACTGAAGCTTTCTTT. Protein: CASSPTPMRGTEAFF.